The clone carrying this T cell receptor beta chain appeared a few times. No antigen is known for it. The hyperthyroidism patients, aged 18 to 65, had been newly diagnosed, with under 2 months' duration. The data were taken from a study of Graves' ophthalmopathy and Graves' hyperthyroidism. Overall study results and limits: Blood contained most expanded thyroid clonotypes exceeding 0.001 frequency.

CDR1 and CDR2 (germline): MGHRA, YSYEKL. After removal of 4 bases from V and 5 bases from J, the junction contained 11 bases not matched to a gene. This CDR3 is 16 amino acids long. Transcripts of RNA were the source for amplifying TCR beta CDR3 regions. Second-round multiplex PCR followed a first-round RT-PCR using HTBI primers. TCRdb redid the calling of the multiplex PCR reads with MiXCR, one entry per CDR3 protein. The sample has hundreds of thousands of distinct CDR3 sequences, 20% to 25% seen once. The sequenced sample was peripheral blood. The clonotype was recovered from a woman aged 18-35 years with stable Graves' hyperthyroidism. Some clones in this sample may be carry-over from other donors' samples. V usage is TRBV4-1 and J usage is TRBJ2-7, with 10 positions matching TRBD1. The DNA for the CDR3 is TGCGCCAGCAGCCCAGCCTTAGGGACAGGGGACCACGAGCAGTACTTC. Its protein product is CASSPALGTGDHEQYF.